This T cell receptor (beta chain) was captured by sequencing in a study of CD8 T cells in Susac syndrome. Sequencing targeted TCR beta in blood CD8+ and CD4+ T cells. RNA totalling about 0.45 to 1 ug underwent reverse transcription with random hexamers. Amplification of the TCR beta CDR3 was carried out by immunoSEQ multiplex PCR, which spanned a total of 54 Vbeta and 13 Jbeta segments. Via MiXCR, TCRdb re-called the immunoSEQ multiplex PCR reads, giving one row per CDR3 protein. The profile covers about 300,000 distinct CDR3 sequences, with over 75% appearing a single time and 0.21% taken by the ten largest. In the case of this clonotype: Its specificity is not known.

The CDR3 covers 16 residues. Germline CDR1 reads MNHEY; CDR2 reads SMNVEV (reference sequence). With 6 bases removed from V and 0 bases from J, the gap between germline ends came to 15 bases. General study results and limits: An acknowledgment was made by the study that its TCR sequencing and HLA analysis involved relatively few individuals.

The sequencing sample was made of CD8+ T cells from PBMCs. This sequence originates from a human donor with multiple sclerosis. The chain uses TRBV27 and TRBJ2-1; unclear D gene. CDR3 amino acids: CASRDGGWSSYNEQFF. CDR3 nucleotides: TGTGCCAGCAGGGACGGTGGTTGGAGCTCCTACAATGAGCAGTTCTTC.